This TCR beta chain emerged from a study of regulatory T cells in long-lasting Graves disease. Study-level points and caveats: Persistent disease preferred TRBV28, TRBJ1-2 and TRBJ2-5; new disease, TRBV20-1 and TRBJ2-1. Persistent Graves' patients possessed reduced TCR diversity relative to recently diagnosed ones.

Time point of the sample: persistent/refractory GD, antithyroid drugs over 5 years with positive TRAb. After RNA was extracted from PBMCs, the TCR library was made from it. V was trimmed by 6 bases and J by 6 bases, leaving 14 bases between them. This CDR3 spans 13 amino acids. Arm-PCR of CDR3 regions with iRepertoire HTBI primers generated TCR beta libraries. As handled by the study authors: Samples revealed 50 to 70 TRBV and approximately 15 TRBJ segments. TCRdb itself ran the multiplex PCR reads through MiXCR, one entry per CDR3 protein. TCRdb, rather than the study authors, made the V and J calls. The sample shows hundreds of thousands of distinct CDR3 sequences, roughly 20% of them seen only once. This clonotype occurred many times. Its cognate antigen is unknown.

The source material was peripheral blood mononuclear cells (PBMCs), sampled when the disease was refractory, from a patient treated with antithyroid drugs. V usage is TRBV12-3 or TRBV12-4 and J usage is TRBJ1-1; TRBD1 might be the D (5 bases). This clonotype was obtained from a female donor with Graves disease. The CDR3 here is CASSRGTASEAFF. In DNA, the CDR3 is TGTGCCAGCAGCCGGGGGACCGCATCTGAAGCTTTCTTT.